This T cell receptor (beta chain) was obtained from a study of OX40 agonist ivuxolimab in advanced cancers. Study-level background: The costimulatory receptor OX40 (CD134) was targeted by ivuxolimab, a fully human IgG2 agonistic monoclonal antibody. Intravenous ivuxolimab was administered to patients every 2 weeks at six dose levels: 0.01, 0.1, 0.3, 1.5, 3 and 10 mg/kg. Patients were allowed to have had prior anti-PD-1, anti-PD-L1 or anti-CTLA-4 therapy, and approximately 40% of the dose-escalation patients had been treated with checkpoint inhibitors. In the dose-escalation cohort, more than 75% of patients were male, and the mean age was around 60 years, with a range of about 23 to 90. The point of sequencing TCRbeta in the periphery was to test whether ivuxolimab changed TCR sequence diversity and drove clonal T-cell expansion. Partial responses were achieved by three dose-escalation patients, of whom one had hepatocellular carcinoma and two had cutaneous melanoma. The monotherapy dose-escalation portion (N ≈ 52 patients) of the phase I ivuxolimab trial is reported in the paper. Among the approximately 54 dose-escalation patients, some 19 had hepatocellular carcinoma, some 15 melanoma, 9 renal cell carcinoma and 9 head and neck cancer. The paper's findings and limits, for the study overall: The antigen specificity of the peripheral T cells that underwent clonal expansion was not determined. Low levels of normalized T-cell clonal expansion were also seen in some nonresponding patients. After ivuxolimab, CD8+ T cells had more expanded clones than CD4+ T cells on average. At doses from 0.1 to 3.0 mg/kg, clonal expansion was seen in both CD4+ and CD8+ blood T cells between baseline and week 6. In the 0.1-3.0 mg/kg groups, partial responders had among the lowest normalized peripheral clonal expansion, particularly in CD8+ T cells.

The trial excluded patients who had a history of autoimmune disease or were on systemic immunosuppression. Peripheral blood for TCR sequencing was collected from all dose cohorts at baseline, on cycle 4 day 1, and on cycle 7 day 1. Samples came from an open-label, multicenter, first-in-human phase I dose-escalation trial of ivuxolimab. Adults with locally advanced or metastatic melanoma, renal cell carcinoma, hepatocellular carcinoma or head and neck squamous cell carcinoma were enrolled in the trial. Before TCR sequencing, CD4+ and CD8+ T cells were separately sorted from peripheral blood. For sequencing of the TCRbeta CDR3 region, genomic DNA was extracted from the sorted cells. The immunoSEQ Assay was used for sequencing of TCRbeta CDR3 regions. The immuneACCESS repertoire file appears here via TCRdb, limited to in-frame rearrangements. These files lack a portion of the clones; in checked studies, under half of the deficit traces to unresolved V genes, and the cause of the others is not known. Here the sample has approximately 50,000 clones; approximately 88% occur a single time. The ten largest clones represent about 0.62% of the sample.

CDR1 and CDR2, per the germline V gene, are SQVTM and ANQGSEA. The junction carries 8 bases between V and J, which are trimmed by 7 bases and 0 bases respectively. Reading from cysteine to phenylalanine, the CDR3 counts 12 amino acids. Of the read, only the CDR3 DNA is kept; its 36 bases are in frame from base 1. About this clone itself: There is no known antigen for this receptor. Base-call qualities are not available, and no considerably larger clone is one nucleotide away.

The clonotype was recovered from an adult with an advanced solid tumor such as melanoma, head and neck, liver or kidney cancer. Recombination linked TRBV29-1 to TRBJ2-3, with the D gene too uncertain to name. Sample: CD4+ or CD8+ T cells sorted from blood, taken in a trial of the OX40 agonist ivuxolimab. The nucleotides are TGCAGCGGGGGTATTAGCACAGATACGCAGTATTTT. Translated, this gives CSGGISTDTQYF.